This entry lists 29 T cell receptor beta chains sequenced from one sample in a study of T-cell reconstitution after alpha-beta-depleted transplantation in children (dated by TCRdb to about 2016). Libraries came from PCR. For sequencing, an Illumina HiSeq 2500 was employed. TCR library preparation used molecular barcoding, with unique molecular identifiers applied to normalize quantification of the TCRbeta repertoire. TCRdb's own reprocessing of the public reads used fastp at Q25 and MiXCR and kept productive beta chains. Merged by CDR3 protein, the rows form single entries marked with the most common genes and DNA. In this sample the table shows about 91,000 distinct CDR3 sequences, more than 7% of which occur a single time. The top ten constitute under 8% of the sample. Sequencing was performed on PBMCs from the stem cell graft donor, taken from the stem cell graft. Receptors originate from a human donor who donated a stem cell graft to a child with congenital amegakaryocytic thrombocytopenia.

At least ten counts were recorded for this clonotype. The chain recombines TRBV5-8 with TRBJ2-2; no clear D gene. The germline V gene has CDR1 SGHTS and CDR2 YDEGEE. The CDR3 consists of 15 residues. Trimming took 6 bases from V and 1 from J, leaving 13 bases between them. The CDR3 sequence: CASTRGSQNTGELFF. As DNA, the CDR3 is TGTGCCAGCACCCGAGGCAGCCAGAACACCGGGGAGCTGTTTTTT.

This clonotype was counted at least ten times. The V and J genes are TRBV29-1 and TRBJ2-7; TRBD1 matches at 10 bases. The CDR3 sequence is 12 residues long. Per germline, CDR1 SQVTM and CDR2 ANQGSEA. The ends lost 5 bases at V and 3 bases at J; junction bases unmatched: 1. The CDR3 coding sequence is TGCAGCGTTTGGGACAGGGGCTACGAGCAGTACTTC. Protein: CSVWDRGYEQYF.

The V and J genes are TRBV4-2 and TRBJ2-1; D is perhaps TRBD2 (5 bases). Germline CDR1 reads LGHNA; CDR2 reads YNFKEQ. V was pared by 3 bases and J by 5 bases, with 20 bases between. CDR3 length: 17 amino acids. As DNA, the CDR3 is TGTGCCAGCAGCCAGGCCGGGATCGTGGGCTCGCACAATGAGCAGTTCTTC. It translates to CASSQAGIVGSHNEQFF.

Many counts were recorded for this clonotype. The rearrangement joins TRBV5-1 to TRBJ1-4; 8 bases fit TRBD1. The CDR3 has 16 residues. Germline loops: CDR1 SGHRS, CDR2 YFSETQ. V shed 4 bases and J 0 bases; nucleotides not matched to a gene: 5. The CDR3 DNA sequence: TGCGCCAGCAGCAGCGGGACAGGTGCAACTAATGAAAAACTGTTTTTT. Its translation: CASSSGTGATNEKLFF.

This clonotype was counted many times. This chain uses TRBV29-1 with TRBJ2-2; D unclear. This CDR3 contains 11 residues. Trimming removed 7 bases at V and 4 bases at J, with 7 bases between. Germline CDR1 reads SQVTM; CDR2 reads ANQGSEA. Here the CDR3 DNA reads TGCAGCGGGGCTGGCACCGGGGAGCTGTTTTTT. Translation gives CSGAGTGELFF.

This clonotype was seen at least ten times. The chain couples TRBV4-3 to TRBJ2-2; D is uncertain. The V and J ends lost 4 bases and 2 bases respectively, with 11 bases between them. The CDR3 has 15 residues. Germline values: CDR1 LGHNA, CDR2 YSLEER. CDR3 sequence: CASSPTTVNTGELFF. CDR3 coding DNA: TGCGCCAGCAGCCCTACAACAGTCAACACCGGGGAGCTGTTTTTT.

This clonotype has a handful of counts. This sequence joins TRBV5-1 and TRBJ2-1; D gene unclear. CDR1 is SGHRS and CDR2 is YFSETQ in the germline V gene. This CDR3 comprises 12 residues. Trimming shortened V by 2 bases and J by 10 bases, and 10 bases separated the two germline ends. The CDR3 bases are TGCGCCAGCAGCTTACCTAGAGAAGAGCAGTTCTTC. It is translated as CASSLPREEQFF.

This clonotype was seen many times. The chain uses TRBV28 and TRBJ2-3; TRBD2 agrees at 8 bases. V lost 6 bases and J lost 5; bases outside the gene matches: 7. The CDR3 is 14 residues long. Germline CDR1 MDHEN, CDR2 SYDVKM. CDR3 sequence reads: CASSDAGGQDTQYF. CDR3 DNA: TGTGCCAGCAGCGATGCGGGGGGTCAAGATACGCAGTATTTT.

This clonotype was seen many times. The CDR3 spells CASSLGQGVQPQHF. For the CDR3, the DNA is TGTGCCAGCAGCTTAGGACAGGGGGTTCAGCCCCAGCATTTT. The chain uses TRBV7-2 and TRBJ1-5; 9 positions agree with TRBD1. V lost 1 base, J lost 6 bases, and 1 base stayed unmatched. Germline-derived CDR1 and CDR2 are SGHTA and FQGNSA. The CDR3 loop spans 14 amino acids.

In this sample, this clonotype turned up once. The chain combines TRBV2 with TRBJ1-2, with 10 bases fitting TRBD1. Per the germline V gene, CDR1 is SNHLY and CDR2 is FYNNEI. The CDR3 length is 15 residues. Trimming at V came to 11 bases and at J to 4 bases, leaving 13 bases not matched to a gene. The CDR3 DNA follows: TGTGCCCTCAGTCCCCGGGACAGGGGACTCTATGGCTACACCTTC. Its translation: CALSPRDRGLYGYTF.

This clonotype was seen repeatedly, ten times or more. The J gene is TRBJ1-2, the V gene TRBV20-1; D is possibly TRBD1 (5 bases). Germline lookup yields CDR1 DFQATT and CDR2 SNEGSKA (reference sequence). This CDR3 comprises 14 residues. The V end lost 2 bases, the J end lost 8 bases, and 18 bases lay between the germline ends. The CDR3 nucleotides read TGCAGTGCTAGAATAGGGAGCAGGGTGGGGGGCTACACCTTC. Amino acids: CSARIGSRVGGYTF.

This clonotype was observed many times. The chain is built from TRBV5-1 and TRBJ2-2; D assignment may be TRBD1 or TRBD2 (6 bases each). This CDR3 region has 15 residues. Trimming shortened V by 4 bases and J by 0 bases, and 10 bases separated the two germline ends. CDR1 is SGHRS, CDR2 YFSETQ, per germline. For the CDR3, the DNA is TGCGCCAGCAGCGCGGGACACACGAACACCGGGGAGCTGTTTTTT. Its translation: CASSAGHTNTGELFF.

This clonotype was counted a single time. The chain links TRBV12-3 or TRBV12-4 to TRBJ2-3; the D gene is possibly TRBD2 (6 bases). Trimming took off 7 bases at V and 5 bases at J, with 22 bases between the two ends. This CDR3 spans 16 amino acids. The CDR3 here is CASKLRGVRPGDTQYF. CDR3 bases: TGTGCCAGCAAGCTGCGCGGGGTCAGGCCAGGAGATACGCAGTATTTT.

The rearrangement links TRBV7-9 to TRBJ2-5; TRBD2 agrees at 8 bases. The CDR3 covers 17 residues. Germline V gene data show CDR1 as SEHNR and CDR2 as FQNEAQ (reference sequence). V shed 5 bases, J shed 0 bases, and the junction held 11 bases outside the gene matches. The CDR3 reads CASSQLKSGGYQETQYF. The CDR3 DNA reads TGTGCCAGCAGCCAATTAAAGAGCGGGGGCTACCAAGAGACCCAGTACTTC.

This clonotype was found many times. The chain couples TRBV7-2 to TRBJ2-1; a weak D match, TRBD1 (6 bases). CDR1 and CDR2 from the germline V gene are SGHTA and FQGNSA. This CDR3 comprises 15 residues. V was clipped by 6 bases and J by 4 bases, with 16 bases between them. This CDR3 reads CASRFTGTLYNEQFF. The CDR3 nucleotides read TGTGCCAGCAGATTCACCGGGACACTTTACAATGAGCAGTTCTTC.

Relative to its sample, this clonotype is medium-sized. The CDR3 DNA sequence: TGCGCCAGCAGCCTAACATCAGGACTATCAGATACGCAGTATTTT. It is translated as CASSLTSGLSDTQYF. The J gene is TRBJ2-3, the V gene TRBV5-1; a possible D gene is TRBD2 (6 bases). This CDR3 has 15 residues. V gave up 4 bases and J gave up 4 bases, with 16 bases separating them. The germline V gene encodes CDR1 SGHRS and CDR2 YFSETQ.

This clonotype was observed at least ten times. The V and J genes are TRBV29-1 and TRBJ2-6; D not resolved. The CDR3 runs to 13 residues. CDR1 and CDR2 from the germline V gene are SQVTM and ANQGSEA. V lost 3 bases to trimming and J lost 2 bases, with 5 bases between them. The CDR3 region has the DNA TGCAGCGTTGAGGAAGCTGGGGCCAACGTCCTGACTTTC. Residues: CSVEEAGANVLTF.

The rearrangement links TRBV19 to TRBJ2-3; 7 bases match TRBD2. The CDR3 length is 14 residues. V lost 5 bases to trimming and J lost 1 base; unmatched junction nucleotides: 3. Germline V gene lookup returns CDR1 LNHDA and CDR2 SQIVND (reference sequence). The chain's CDR3 is CASSGLAGTDTQYF. For the CDR3, the DNA is TGTGCCAGTAGTGGCCTAGCGGGCACAGATACGCAGTATTTT.

This clonotype was detected ten times or more. The chain carries TRBV20-1 and TRBJ1-3; D is uncertain. Germline CDR1 reads DFQATT; CDR2 reads SNEGSKA (reference sequence). CDR3 length equals 16 residues. Trimming took off 6 bases at V and 2 bases at J, with 20 bases between the two ends. The CDR3 DNA reads as TGCAGTGCCCAACCCGGGCTAGGCACCGCTGGAAACACCATATATTTT. Its protein product is CSAQPGLGTAGNTIYF.

This clonotype was counted many times. CDR3 in amino acids: CSAPKGWGRGNEQFF. The CDR3 coding sequence is TGCAGTGCTCCGAAGGGCTGGGGGCGCGGAAATGAGCAGTTCTTC. This chain uses TRBV20-1 with TRBJ2-1; tentatively, D is TRBD1 (6 bases). Germline V gives CDR1 DFQATT, CDR2 SNEGSKA (reference sequence). V was shortened by 5 bases and J by 7 bases, with 21 bases between the two germline ends. The CDR3 spans 15 residues.

The gene calls are TRBV27 and TRBJ2-4; D unresolved. Germline V lookup: CDR1 MNHEY, CDR2 SMNVEV (reference sequence). V was pared by 5 bases and J by 2 bases, with 13 bases between. This CDR3 region has 15 residues. The CDR3 sequence: CASSPETRPKNIQYF. The CDR3 DNA reads TGTGCCAGCAGTCCTGAGACCCGTCCCAAAAACATTCAGTACTTC.

This clonotype appeared many times. The chain has TRBV11-2 and TRBJ1-3; D remains unclear. The CDR3 contains 15 residues. Germline V lookup: CDR1 SGHAT, CDR2 FQNNGV. Deletions cut 3 bases from V and 0 bases from J, with 9 bases between. Here the CDR3 reads CASSFSKNSGNTIYF. The CDR3 nucleotides read TGTGCCAGCAGCTTCTCCAAAAACTCTGGAAACACCATATATTTT.

The gene calls are TRBV12-3 or TRBV12-4 and TRBJ2-7; D is ambiguous. Trimming left V 5 bases short and J 3 bases short, with 8 bases between. The length of the CDR3 is 12 residues. CDR3 sequence reads: CASSPDNYEQYF. The CDR3 coding sequence is TGTGCCAGCAGTCCCGACAACTACGAGCAGTACTTC.

This clonotype occurred many times. The rearrangement uses TRBV4-3 and TRBJ2-7, with D perhaps TRBD2 (5 bases). Germline CDR1 reads LGHNA; CDR2 reads YSLEER. V was trimmed by 0 bases and J by 4 bases, leaving 10 bases between them. The CDR3 is made up of 14 amino acids. Written as DNA, the CDR3 is TGCGCCAGCAGCCAAGATTCTAGCAAGTACGAGCAGTACTTC. It is translated as CASSQDSSKYEQYF.

This clonotype was detected many times. This chain links TRBV5-1 with TRBJ2-3; 9 positions match TRBD2. Germline V gene lookup returns CDR1 SGHRS and CDR2 YFSETQ. This CDR3 region has 17 residues. V lost 0 bases, J lost 5 bases, and 10 bases stayed unmatched. The DNA for the CDR3 is TGCGCCAGCAGCTTGGCCCTAGCGGGAACTAGGGGAGATACGCAGTATTTT. Residues: CASSLALAGTRGDTQYF.

This clonotype was seen repeatedly, ten times or more. The rearrangement joins TRBV6-6 to TRBJ1-1; D remains unclear. This CDR3 region has 13 residues. Germline CDR1 MNHNY, CDR2 SVGAGI (reference sequence). V was pared by 0 bases and J by 0 bases, with 2 bases between. In DNA form, the CDR3 reads TGTGCCAGCAGTTACTCTCTGAACACTGAAGCTTTCTTT. Protein sequence: CASSYSLNTEAFF.

There are many counts of this clonotype. CDR3 in amino acids: CASSEQDNSPLHF. The CDR3 coding sequence is TGTGCCAGCAGTGAGCAGGATAATTCACCCCTCCACTTT. The chain uses TRBV2 and TRBJ1-6, with D hard to call. The CDR3 sequence is 13 residues long. Germline V CDR1 and CDR2: SNHLY, FYNNEI. The V end was cut by 3 bases, the J end by 5 bases, with 5 bases between.

This clonotype has at least ten counts. The V call is TRBV5-1, the J call TRBJ1-6, with 7 bases that match TRBD1. Germline lookup yields CDR1 SGHRS and CDR2 YFSETQ. There are 15 residues in the CDR3. J lost 6 bases, V lost 4 bases, and 7 bases had no gene match. CDR3 region: CASSRSGQANSPLHF. For the CDR3, the DNA is TGCGCCAGCAGCCGTTCCGGACAGGCTAATTCACCCCTCCACTTT.

The CDR3 nucleotides are TGTGCCAGCAGCTTGGGGGGGTTGCAGTATTTT. Protein sequence: CASSLGGLQYF. V usage is TRBV7-6 and J usage is TRBJ2-3; 7 positions match TRBD2. CDR3 size: 11 residues. Trimming removed 3 bases from V and 11 bases from J; junction bases left unmatched: 2. The V gene's germline CDR1 is SGHVS and CDR2 FNYEAQ.